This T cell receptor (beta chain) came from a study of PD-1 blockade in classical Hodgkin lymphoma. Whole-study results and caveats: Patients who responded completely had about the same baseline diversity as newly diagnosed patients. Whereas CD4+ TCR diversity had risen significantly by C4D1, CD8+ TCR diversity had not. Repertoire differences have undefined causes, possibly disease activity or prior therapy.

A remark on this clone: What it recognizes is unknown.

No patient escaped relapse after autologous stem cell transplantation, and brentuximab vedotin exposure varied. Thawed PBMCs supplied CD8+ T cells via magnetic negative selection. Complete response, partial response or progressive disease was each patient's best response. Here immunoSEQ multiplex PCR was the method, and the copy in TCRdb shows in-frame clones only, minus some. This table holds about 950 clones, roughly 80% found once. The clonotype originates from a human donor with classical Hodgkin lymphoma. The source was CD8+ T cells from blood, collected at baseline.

CDR3 coding DNA: TGTGCCAGCAGCGGCTATGGCTACACCTTC. Its translation is CASSGYGYTF. This chain connects TRBV9 to TRBJ1-2; D is unclear. Germline V gives CDR1 SGDLS, CDR2 YYNGEE. The germline V and J ends were trimmed by 3 bases and 4 bases, with 1 base remaining between them. The CDR3 loop spans 10 amino acids.